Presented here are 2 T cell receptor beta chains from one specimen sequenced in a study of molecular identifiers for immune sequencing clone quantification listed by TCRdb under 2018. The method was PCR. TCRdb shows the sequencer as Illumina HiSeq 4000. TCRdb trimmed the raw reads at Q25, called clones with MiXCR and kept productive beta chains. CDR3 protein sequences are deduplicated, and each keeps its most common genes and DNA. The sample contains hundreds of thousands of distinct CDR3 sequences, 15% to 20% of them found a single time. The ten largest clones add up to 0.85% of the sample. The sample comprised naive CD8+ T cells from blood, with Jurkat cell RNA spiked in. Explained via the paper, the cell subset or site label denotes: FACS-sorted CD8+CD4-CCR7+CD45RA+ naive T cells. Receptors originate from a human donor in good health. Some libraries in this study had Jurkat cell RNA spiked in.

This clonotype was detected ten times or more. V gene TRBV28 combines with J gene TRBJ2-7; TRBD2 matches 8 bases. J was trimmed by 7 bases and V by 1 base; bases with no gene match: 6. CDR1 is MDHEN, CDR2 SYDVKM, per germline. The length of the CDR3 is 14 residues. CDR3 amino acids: CASSLSAGGKEQYF. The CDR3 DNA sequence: TGTGCCAGCAGTTTATCGGCGGGAGGTAAGGAGCAGTACTTC.

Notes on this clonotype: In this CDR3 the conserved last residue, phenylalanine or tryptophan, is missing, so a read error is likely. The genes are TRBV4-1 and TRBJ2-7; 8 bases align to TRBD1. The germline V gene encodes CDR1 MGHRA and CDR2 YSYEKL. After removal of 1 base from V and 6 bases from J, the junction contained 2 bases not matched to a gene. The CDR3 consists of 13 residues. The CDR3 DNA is TGCGCCAGCAGCCAAGGACAGGGGAGCGAGCAGTACCTC. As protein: CASSQGQGSEQYL.